Listed here are 13 T cell receptor beta chains from one sample, sequenced in a study of shared clonotypes between healthy human individuals. Assay: immunoSEQ multiplex PCR; the TCRdb copy retains only in-frame clones and omits some. Of around 1.9 million clones in the sample, more than 85% were seen once. Naive-designated CD8 cells lacked CD45RO, were positively enriched for CCR7, and omitted terminally differentiated effector memory CD45RA+ cells. Material: naive CD8+ T cells from PBMCs. These receptors all come from a man aged 18 to 29 in good health. Some clones in this sample may be carry-over from other donors' samples.

The chain combines TRBV19 with TRBJ2-7; possibly TRBD1 or TRBD2 for D (5 bases each). CDR1 and CDR2 from the germline V gene are LNHDA and SQIVND (reference sequence). CDR3 length equals 14 residues. Between the trimmed V and J ends, which lost 9 bases and 2 bases, there was a span of 17 bases. In DNA form, the CDR3 reads TGTGCCAGCGGGGAGCAGGGCCTCCCCTACGAGCAGTACTTC. Protein: CASGEQGLPYEQYF. Combining the CDR3 with reference TRBV19 and TRBJ2-7 gives the whole variable domain DGGITQSPKYLFRKEGQNVTLSCEQNLNHDAMYWYRQDPGQGLRLIYYSQIVNDFQKGDIAEGYSVSREKKESFPLTVTSAQKNPTAFYLCASGEQGLPYEQYFGPGTRLTVT.

V is TRBV5-1 and J is TRBJ2-1; the match to TRBD2 covers 8 bases. The CDR3 length is 15 residues. V trimming: 7 bases; J trimming: 9 bases; junction bases outside the gene matches: 15. The germline CDR1 and CDR2 sequences are SGHRS and YFSETQ. Here the CDR3 reads CASYTTSGSWGEQFF. The CDR3 bases are TGCGCCAGCTATACTACTAGCGGCTCTTGGGGTGAGCAGTTCTTC.

The chain has TRBV4-1 and TRBJ1-4, with 7 bases matching TRBD1. Trimming removed 0 bases from V and 3 bases from J; junction bases left unmatched: 4. CDR1 MGHRA and CDR2 YSYEKL come from the germline V gene. The CDR3 runs 16 residues. Here the CDR3 reads CASSQDRGLANEKLFF. The CDR3 DNA sequence: TGCGCCAGCAGCCAAGATAGGGGGCTGGCTAATGAAAAACTGTTTTTT.

The gene calls are TRBV15 and TRBJ2-3; unclear D gene. The CDR3 has 12 amino acids. Trimming removed 6 bases from V and 1 base from J, with 5 bases in between. Looked up from germline, CDR1 is LNHNV and CDR2 is YYDKDF (reference sequence). The CDR3, as DNA: TGTGCCACCAGGGCACGCACAGATACGCAGTATTTT. Protein product: CATRARTDTQYF.

The CDR3 DNA reads as TGTGCCAGTAGTATCGACTCTAATGAAAAACTGTTTTTT. This gives the protein CASSIDSNEKLFF. The chain is built from TRBV19 and TRBJ1-4; no firm D call. V was shortened by 3 bases and J by 3 bases, with 5 bases between the two germline ends. The CDR3 loop spans 13 amino acids. Germline CDR1 LNHDA, CDR2 SQIVND (reference sequence).

Concerning this clone itself: Distinct nucleotide sequences in the sample also encode this CDR3. The chain employs TRBV5-4 and TRBJ2-7; 8 nucleotides line up with TRBD2. The CDR3 consists of 13 residues. Germline V CDR1 and CDR2: SGHNT, YYREEE (reference sequence). The V segment lost 2 bases and the J segment 3 bases; nucleotides outside the gene matches: 1. CDR3 amino acids: CASSFGGDYEQYF. DNA of the CDR3: TGTGCCAGCAGCTTCGGGGGGGACTACGAGCAGTACTTC.

The sample holds one count of this clone. The gene calls are TRBV10-1 and TRBJ2-5; the D is unclear. Per germline, CDR1 WNHNN and CDR2 SYGVQD (reference sequence). V was shortened by 0 bases and J by 4 bases, with 9 bases between the two germline ends. The CDR3 is 14 amino acids. CDR3 region: CASSESGLRETQYF. CDR3 nucleotide sequence: TGCGCCAGCAGTGAGTCGGGTTTACGAGAGACCCAGTACTTC.

This clone was picked up one time. This chain connects TRBV15 to TRBJ2-6; D possibly corresponds to TRBD2 (6 bases). CDR1 and CDR2 (germline): LNHNV, YYDKDF (reference sequence). The CDR3 extends over 17 amino acids. Deletions cut 2 bases from V and 0 bases from J, with 11 bases between. This CDR3 is CATSRPGSGSGANVLTF. CDR3 nucleotide sequence: TGTGCCACCAGCAGACCCGGGAGTGGCTCTGGGGCCAACGTCCTGACTTTC.

V and J are TRBV6-1 and TRBJ1-2; D gene uncertain. Germline V lookup: CDR1 MNHNS, CDR2 SASEGT. The CDR3 loop spans 17 amino acids. Trimming took off 2 bases at V and 6 bases at J, with 22 bases between the two ends. For the CDR3, the DNA is TGTGCCAGCAGTGAATGGTATAGGGATATTAAACGGGATGGCTACACCTTC. Protein sequence: CASSEWYRDIKRDGYTF.

The chain has TRBV11-2 and TRBJ2-5; 8 bases align to TRBD2. Germline CDR1 SGHAT, CDR2 FQNNGV. The CDR3 covers 16 residues. V dropped 4 bases and J dropped 4; count of bases not matched to a gene: 11. CDR3 sequence: CASSSPGSGIAETQYF. CDR3 bases: TGTGCCAGCAGCTCCCCCGGTAGCGGGATAGCAGAGACCCAGTACTTC.

The chain combines TRBV27 with TRBJ2-7; TRBD1 agrees at 9 bases. The germline CDR1 and CDR2 sequences are MNHEY and SMNVEV (reference sequence). The CDR3 totals 15 residues. After removal of 5 bases from V and 5 bases from J, the junction contained 10 bases not matched to a gene. The CDR3 loop reads CASSPSGTGNNEQYF. The CDR3, as DNA: TGTGCCAGCAGTCCATCCGGGACAGGGAATAACGAGCAGTACTTC.

The rearrangement joins TRBV28 to TRBJ1-5, with unresolved D. The CDR3 runs 15 residues. The V end lost 6 bases, the J end lost 2 bases, and 14 bases lay between the germline ends. The V gene's germline CDR1 is MDHEN and CDR2 SYDVKM. CDR3 region: CASSLTTRGNQPQHF. Here the CDR3 DNA reads TGTGCCAGCAGCCTTACAACAAGGGGCAATCAGCCCCAGCATTTT.

The V and J genes are TRBV29-1 and TRBJ2-3; the D gene is possibly TRBD1 (5 bases). Germline V gene lookup returns CDR1 SQVTM and CDR2 ANQGSEA. The ends were cut back, 1 base at V and 2 bases at J, with 13 bases in the middle. The CDR3 consists of 15 residues. The CDR3 nucleotides are TGCAGCGTTGAAGGGGGCAGGGCATTCACAGATACGCAGTATTTT. Translating it yields CSVEGGRAFTDTQYF.